One sample yielded the 17 T cell receptor beta chains listed below, sequenced in a study of the immune and genomic landscape of osteosarcoma. Profiling relied on immunoSEQ multiplex PCR, and the TCRdb table lists in-frame clones only, not all of them. Of about 2,900 clones in the sample, over 65% were seen once. What was sequenced was metastatic tumor tissue from the lung. Receptors were obtained from a woman between 18 and 30 years old with osteosarcoma.

The chain is built from TRBV19 and TRBJ1-4; D is possibly TRBD1 (5 bases). The CDR3 is made up of 16 amino acids. V was pared by 7 bases and J by 5 bases, with 20 bases between. The germline gives CDR1 LNHDA, CDR2 SQIVND (reference sequence). The CDR3 DNA is TGTGCCAGTAAGGCCCGGGGCCCGTCCCTAAATGAAAAACTGTTTTTT. Translation gives CASKARGPSLNEKLFF.

The chain couples TRBV5-7 to TRBJ2-1; 8 nucleotides line up with TRBD1. TRBV5-7 is an ORF, with its function uncertain. The CDR3 has 14 amino acids. With V trimmed by 10 bases and J by 6 bases, 12 bases remained unmatched. CDR3 in amino acids: CASNRDRSTNEQFF. CDR3 nucleotides: TGTGCCTCCAACCGGGACAGGAGTACCAATGAGCAGTTCTTC.

The V call is TRBV9, the J call TRBJ1-4; tentative D call: TRBD1 (6 bases). V was pared by 3 bases and J by 0 bases, with 9 bases between. Germline V gives CDR1 SGDLS, CDR2 YYNGEE. This CDR3 contains 15 residues. In nucleotides, the CDR3 is TGTGCCAGCAGCGACCGGGACACAACTAATGAAAAACTGTTTTTT. Amino acids: CASSDRDTTNEKLFF.

The count of this clone is one. This chain joins TRBV6-6 and TRBJ2-3, with 8 bases that match TRBD1. CDR1 and CDR2 from the germline V gene are MNHNY and SVGAGI (reference sequence). J lost 8 bases, V lost 4 bases, and 8 bases had no gene match. CDR3 length equals 14 residues. The CDR3 here is CASSFEVQGATQYF. The CDR3 DNA is TGTGCCAGCAGTTTCGAGGTCCAGGGGGCTACGCAGTATTTT.

This clone occurred once. J is TRBJ2-7 and V is TRBV10-3; tentative D call: TRBD2 (6 bases). Germline CDR1 reads ENHRY; CDR2 reads SYGVKD. This CDR3 has 16 amino acids. Trimming took 3 bases from V and 3 from J, leaving 18 bases between them. CDR3 sequence reads: CAISDLGGSLGYEQYF. CDR3 nucleotide sequence: TGTGCCATCAGTGACCTCGGGGGATCCCTGGGCTACGAGCAGTACTTC.

The chain joins TRBV2 to TRBJ2-1; D gene uncertain. The CDR3 consists of 12 residues. Germline-derived CDR1 and CDR2 are SNHLY and FYNNEI. Trimming removed 3 bases at V and 6 bases at J, with 6 bases between. CDR3 nucleotides: TGTGCCAGCAGTGATTTTAGCAATGAGCAGTTCTTC. This gives the protein CASSDFSNEQFF.

The V and J genes are TRBV9 and TRBJ2-2; 7 bases map to TRBD1. Unmatched junction bases numbered 2, after V lost 0 bases and J lost 3 bases. The germline CDR1 and CDR2 sequences are SGDLS and YYNGEE. CDR3 length: 15 amino acids. The chain's CDR3 is CASSVVQGYTGELFF. In DNA form, the CDR3 reads TGTGCCAGCAGCGTAGTACAGGGGTACACCGGGGAGCTGTTTTTT.

The chain is built from TRBV30 and TRBJ2-1; no clear D. V was clipped by 0 bases and J by 10 bases, with 13 bases between them. This CDR3 contains 13 residues. Germline V gives CDR1 GTSNPN, CDR2 SVGIG (reference sequence). Here the CDR3 DNA reads TGTGCCTGGAGTGTACGCCCTCCCAACGAGCAGTTCTTC. This codes for CAWSVRPPNEQFF.

V usage is TRBV10-3 and J usage is TRBJ1-3; the match to TRBD1 covers 7 bases. Losses at the gene ends were 7 bases for V and 2 bases for J; bases not matched to a gene: 2. Germline loops: CDR1 ENHRY, CDR2 SYGVKD. The CDR3 sequence is 13 residues long. CDR3 region: CAIKGQAGNTIYF. CDR3 DNA sequence: TGTGCCATCAAAGGACAGGCTGGAAACACCATATATTTT.

The chain combines TRBV9 with TRBJ1-2; 8 bases are a match to TRBD1. Germline V gives CDR1 SGDLS, CDR2 YYNGEE. Germline trimming cut 4 bases from V and 6 bases from J; bases unmatched to any gene: 8. CDR3 length: 14 residues. The CDR3 DNA follows: TGTGCCAGCAGCCCCGGACAGGGAATCCATGGCTACACCTTC. Protein sequence: CASSPGQGIHGYTF. Looking up the rest from reference TRBV9 and TRBJ1-2 gives the full variable domain: DSGVTQTPKHLITATGQRVTLRCSPRSGDLSVYWYQQSLDQGLQFLIQYYNGEERAKGNILERFSAQQFPDLHSELNLSSLELGDSALYFCASSPGQGIHGYTFGSGTRLTVV.

The chain joins TRBV11-1 to TRBJ2-2; possible D gene TRBD1, 5 bases. Trimming removed 5 bases from V and 4 bases from J, with 17 bases in between. CDR1 and CDR2 (germline): SGHAT, FQDESV (reference sequence). The CDR3 loop spans 16 amino acids. The CDR3 DNA reads TGTGCCAGCAGCACAATTAAGCCACAGGTCACCGGGGAGCTGTTTTTT. Translating it yields CASSTIKPQVTGELFF.

The chain carries TRBV30 and TRBJ2-3, with 9 nucleotides matching TRBD2. This CDR3 contains 16 residues. Germline CDR1 and CDR2: GTSNPN and SVGIG (reference sequence). In nucleotides, the CDR3 is TGTGCGTGGGAGCGGGGGGACCCCTCTAGCACAGATACGCAGTATTTT. Translation gives CAWERGDPSSTDTQYF.

This clone was found once. CDR3 sequence: CASSRGLSGNTIYF. In nucleotides, the CDR3 is TGTGCCAGCAGCCGAGGGCTATCTGGAAACACCATATATTTT. The gene calls are TRBV7-2 and TRBJ1-3, with D hard to call. Germline V CDR1 and CDR2: SGHTA, FQGNSA. This CDR3 region has 14 residues. Trimming shortened V by 5 bases and J by 1 base, and 9 bases separated the two germline ends.

Only a few counts were recorded for this clone. V usage is TRBV7-7 and J usage is TRBJ2-1, with a possible D match to TRBD1 (6 bases). Germline CDR1 reads SSHAT; CDR2 reads FNYEAQ (reference sequence). Trimming removed 1 base at V and 5 bases at J, with 9 bases between. The CDR3 contains 14 residues. In DNA, the CDR3 is TGTGCCAGCAGCTTAGGCCCAGGGGACAATGAGCAGTTCTTC. Protein sequence: CASSLGPGDNEQFF.

The chain combines TRBV27 with TRBJ2-3; no clear D gene. Trimming stripped 4 bases from V and 2 bases from J, with 10 bases between. The germline V gene encodes CDR1 MNHEY and CDR2 SMNVEV (reference sequence). This CDR3 contains 14 residues. The DNA for the CDR3 is TGTGCCAGCAGTTCCATACTGCTCACAGATACGCAGTATTTT. Its translation: CASSSILLTDTQYF.

The J gene is TRBJ1-2, the V gene TRBV18, with 8 bases aligning to TRBD1. With 2 bases clipped from V and 2 bases from J, the junction kept 4 bases outside the gene matches. Germline V gives CDR1 KGHSH, CDR2 LQKENI. The CDR3 has 15 residues. CDR3 protein: CASSPTGGINYGYTF. The CDR3 region has the DNA TGTGCCAGCTCACCAACAGGGGGTATCAACTATGGCTACACCTTC.

V and J are TRBV7-2 and TRBJ2-1, with TRBD2 identical over 10 bases. CDR3 size: 18 residues. Trimming removed 5 bases from V and 3 bases from J; junction bases left unmatched: 13. Germline assignment: CDR1 SGHTA and CDR2 FQGNSA. The CDR3 DNA reads as TGTGCCAGCAGCCCAGGTGGGTCTAGCGGGAGTTACTACAATGAGCAGTTCTTC. This encodes CASSPGGSSGSYYNEQFF. Looking up the rest from reference TRBV7-2 and TRBJ2-1 gives the full variable domain: GAGVSQSPSNKVTEKGKDVELRCDPISGHTALYWYRQSLGQGLEFLIYFQGNSAPDKSGLPSDRFSAERTGGSVSTLTIQRTQQEDSAVYLCASSPGGSSGSYYNEQFFGPGTRLTVL.